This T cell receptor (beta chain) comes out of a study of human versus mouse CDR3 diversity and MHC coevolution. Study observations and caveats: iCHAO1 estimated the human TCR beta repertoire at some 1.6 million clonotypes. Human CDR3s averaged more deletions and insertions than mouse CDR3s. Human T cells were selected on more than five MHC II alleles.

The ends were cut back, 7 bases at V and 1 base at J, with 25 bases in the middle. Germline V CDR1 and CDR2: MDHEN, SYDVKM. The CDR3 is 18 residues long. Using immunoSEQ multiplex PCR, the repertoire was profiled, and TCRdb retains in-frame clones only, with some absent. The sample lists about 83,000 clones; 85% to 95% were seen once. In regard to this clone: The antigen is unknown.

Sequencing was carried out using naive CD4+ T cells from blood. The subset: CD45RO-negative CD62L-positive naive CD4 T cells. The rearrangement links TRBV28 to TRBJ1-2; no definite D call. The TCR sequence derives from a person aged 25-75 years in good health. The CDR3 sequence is CASTLYRVKASLNYGYTF. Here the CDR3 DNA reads TGTGCCAGCACCCTTTACCGGGTCAAGGCTTCCCTTAACTATGGCTACACCTTC.